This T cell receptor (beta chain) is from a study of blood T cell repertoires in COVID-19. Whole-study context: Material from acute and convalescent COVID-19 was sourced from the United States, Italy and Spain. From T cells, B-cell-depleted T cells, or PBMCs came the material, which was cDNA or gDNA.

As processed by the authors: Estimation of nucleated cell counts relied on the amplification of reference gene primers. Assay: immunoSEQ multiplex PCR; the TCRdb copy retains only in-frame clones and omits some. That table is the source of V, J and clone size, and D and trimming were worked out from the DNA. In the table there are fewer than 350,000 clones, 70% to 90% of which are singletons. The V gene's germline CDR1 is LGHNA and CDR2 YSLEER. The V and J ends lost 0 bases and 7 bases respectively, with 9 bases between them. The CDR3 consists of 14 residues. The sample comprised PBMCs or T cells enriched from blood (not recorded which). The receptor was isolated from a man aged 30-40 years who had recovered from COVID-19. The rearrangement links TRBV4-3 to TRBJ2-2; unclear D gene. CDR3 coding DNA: TGCGCCAGCAGCCAAGATGTCAGTTACGGGGAGCTGTTTTTT. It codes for CASSQDVSYGELFF.